This T cell receptor beta chain appears in the sequencing data of a study of neoadjuvant nivolumab and ipilimumab in lung cancer. Findings and caveats of the study: Only two of four nivolumab-treated tumors gained richness and clonality by surgery. Compared with tumor-adjacent uninvolved lung, resected tumors showed greater richness and clonality. Higher pretherapy blood TCR richness went with higher resected-tumor richness.

There are 16 residues in the CDR3. Trimming cost V 0 bases and J 4 bases; bases outside gene matches: 5. Germline V CDR1 and CDR2: MNHNY, SVGAGI (reference sequence). Worth noting for this clone: No antigen is known for it.

This table comes from immunoSEQ multiplex PCR, and its TCRdb copy is limited to in-frame clones, with some not included. The sample holds about 38,000 clones, 89% seen once. The starting material was peripheral blood, obtained before neoadjuvant nivolumab, alone or with ipilimumab. This chain links TRBV6-6 with TRBJ2-1; 8 bases are shared with TRBD2. This receptor was obtained from an adult with non-small cell lung cancer. This CDR3 reads CASSYSKTSGYNEQFF. The CDR3 region has the DNA TGTGCCAGCAGTTACTCGAAAACTAGCGGTTACAATGAGCAGTTCTTC.